A selection of T cell receptor beta chains follows, all from one sample in a study of blood T cell repertoires in COVID-19. The data were produced by immunoSEQ multiplex PCR, yet TCRdb's version contains in-frame clones alone and is incomplete. The sample lists about 170,000 clones, approximately 91% seen once, with around 4.8% in the top ten. The sequenced sample consisted of peripheral blood. Receptors originate from a man aged 18 to 30 with COVID-19, enrolled during active disease. Each CDR3 is given with its conserved first and last residue. D genes are given only for firm matches. Clone size is given for some rows only: seen once, a few or many times, or a class if the clone is expanded.

NA TRBJ2-5 NA TRBV6-2/TRBV6-3 CASSYSTTQETQYF TGTGCCAGCAGTTACTCGACTACCCAAGAGACCCAGTACTTC
NA TRBJ2-7 NA TRBV6-5 CASTEPRGPSYEQYF TGTGCCAGCACCGAGCCCAGGGGCCCATCCTACGAGCAGTACTTC
NA TRBJ2-1 NA TRBV28 CASSPTTGPSSYNEQFF TGTGCCAGCAGTCCCACAACAGGCCCTAGCTCCTACAATGAGCAGTTCTTC
few TRBJ1-1 NA TRBV19 CASSLETRGDTEAFF TGTGCCAGTAGTCTAGAGACCAGGGGTGACACTGAAGCTTTCTTT
NA TRBJ1-5 TRBD1 TRBV7-2 CASSDNRGQQPQHF TGTGCCAGCAGCGATAACAGGGGGCAGCAGCCCCAGCATTTT
once TRBJ2-7 NA TRBV5-1 CASSEGYEQYF TGCGCCAGCAGCGAGGGCTACGAGCAGTACTTC
NA TRBJ1-3 TRBD1 TRBV5-1 CASSLAGGQPSGNTIYF TGCGCCAGCAGCTTGGCCGGGGGACAGCCCTCTGGAAACACCATATATTTT
NA TRBJ2-5 NA TRBV7-2 CASSLVGAQETQYF TGTGCCAGCAGCTTAGTGGGAGCACAAGAGACCCAGTACTTC
once TRBJ2-1 TRBD2 TRBV28 CASTLLAGWGNEQFF TGTGCCAGCACCCTGCTAGCGGGCTGGGGCAATGAGCAGTTCTTC
once TRBJ2-7 TRBD1 TRBV19 CASSRPGTGLDEQYF TGTGCCAGTAGTCGCCCCGGGACAGGGTTGGACGAGCAGTACTTC
few TRBJ1-5 NA TRBV19 CASNGRATNQPQHF TGTGCCAGTAATGGCAGGGCAACAAATCAGCCCCAGCATTTT
few TRBJ2-7 TRBD1 TRBV28 CASGNPRQGFYEQYF TGTGCCAGCGGTAATCCGAGACAGGGATTCTACGAGCAGTACTTC
NA TRBJ1-1 TRBD1 TRBV4-1 CASSPRQGARTEAFF TGCGCCAGCAGCCCTCGACAGGGGGCTAGAACTGAAGCTTTCTTT
NA TRBJ2-3 TRBD2 TRBV6-2/TRBV6-3 CASSYSGGSLGDTQYF TGTGCCAGCAGTTACTCGGGAGGGTCCCTAGGGGATACGCAGTATTTT
NA TRBJ2-2 NA TRBV28 CASSFERVIGELFF TGTGCCAGCAGTTTTGAGCGGGTTATTGGGGAGCTGTTTTTT
NA TRBJ2-3 NA TRBV24-1 CATEATGSTDTQYF TGTGCCACCGAAGCGACAGGTAGCACAGATACGCAGTATTTT
NA TRBJ2-7 TRBD1 TRBV6-6 CASSPAGTVIEQYF TGTGCCAGCAGTCCGGCCGGGACAGTGATCGAGCAGTACTTC
NA TRBJ1-2 TRBD1 TRBV6-6 CASRTGTAGHHYGYTF TGTGCCAGCAGGACCGGGACAGCCGGCCATCATTATGGCTACACCTTC
NA TRBJ2-7 TRBD2 TRBV7-9 CASSSTSGRAYEQYF TGTGCCAGCAGCTCGACTAGCGGGAGGGCCTACGAGCAGTACTTC
NA TRBJ2-1 NA TRBV6-5 CASSYAGIYNEQFF TGTGCCAGCAGTTACGCAGGAATCTACAATGAGCAGTTCTTC
NA TRBJ2-3 TRBD1 TRBV18 CASSPGTGGTDTQYF TGTGCCAGCTCACCCGGGACAGGGGGGACAGATACGCAGTATTTT
NA TRBJ2-6 NA TRBV27 CASSPRFGAASGANVLTF TGTGCCAGCAGTCCTCGGTTTGGGGCAGCCTCTGGGGCCAACGTCCTGACTTTC
NA TRBJ2-1 NA TRBV28 CARQFRSNEQFF TGTGCCAGGCAGTTTCGATCCAATGAGCAGTTCTTC
NA TRBJ2-7 TRBD1 TRBV18 CASSPTGGPYEQYF TGTGCCAGCTCTCCGACAGGGGGGCCCTACGAGCAGTACTTC
once TRBJ2-7 NA TRBV6-2/TRBV6-3 CASSRPGWAYEQYF TGTGCCAGCAGTAGACCCGGGTGGGCCTACGAGCAGTACTTC
NA TRBJ2-3 TRBD2 TRBV2 CASTVPGTSDTDTQYF TGTGCCAGCACCGTCCCCGGGACTAGCGACACAGATACGCAGTATTTT
NA TRBJ2-7 NA TRBV6-6 CATDRTYRGEQYF TGTGCCACCGACAGGACTTATCGGGGCGAGCAGTACTTC
NA TRBJ1-1 TRBD1 TRBV7-2 CASSLTRDRDVDEAFF TGTGCCAGCAGCTTAACTCGGGACAGGGACGTGGATGAAGCTTTCTTT
NA TRBJ2-7 NA TRBV6-1 CASSEAGRAHEQYF TGTGCCAGCAGTGAAGCCGGCAGGGCCCACGAGCAGTACTTC
NA TRBJ2-7 NA TRBV5-1 CASSLKEGASLSYEQYF TGCGCCAGCAGCTTGAAGGAGGGGGCTTCTCTCTCCTACGAGCAGTACTTC
NA TRBJ1-2 TRBD1 TRBV7-9 CASSSRGTGGEGYTF TGTGCCAGCAGCTCTCGAGGGACAGGGGGAGAGGGCTACACCTTC
NA TRBJ2-5 TRBD2 TRBV5-1 CASSFYPGLAGGETQYF TGCGCCAGCAGCTTCTATCCGGGACTAGCGGGAGGAGAGACCCAGTACTTC
NA TRBJ2-1 NA TRBV6-2/TRBV6-3 CASSYGGGTGLSYNEQFF TGTGCCAGCAGTTACGGGGGAGGTACAGGCCTGTCCTACAATGAGCAGTTCTTC
NA TRBJ2-1 NA TRBV5-1 CASSYRTLHTYNEQFF TGCGCCAGCAGCTACCGGACACTCCACACCTACAATGAGCAGTTCTTC
NA TRBJ2-3 TRBD2 TRBV9 CASSAGTSGTDTQYF TGTGCCAGCAGCGCCGGGACTAGCGGCACAGATACGCAGTATTTT
NA TRBJ2-7 TRBD1 TRBV5-1 CASRSGQGTYEQYF TGCGCCAGCAGGTCGGGACAGGGAACCTACGAGCAGTACTTC
NA TRBJ2-7 NA TRBV30 CAWSGLLKAYEQYF TGTGCCTGGAGTGGACTTCTTAAAGCCTACGAGCAGTACTTC
NA TRBJ2-7 TRBD1 TRBV6-5 CATTKHRGVEQYF TGTGCCACCACGAAGCACAGGGGAGTCGAGCAGTACTTC
NA TRBJ1-2 TRBD1 TRBV10-3 CAISEDRGQVYGYTF TGTGCCATCAGTGAAGACAGGGGGCAGGTCTATGGCTACACCTTC
NA TRBJ2-1 TRBD2 TRBV9 CASSGSGTRSPNEQFF TGTGCCAGCAGCGGCTCCGGGACTAGATCACCCAATGAGCAGTTCTTC
NA TRBJ2-1 TRBD1 TRBV7-2 CASSLGLATGGSSYNEQFF TGTGCCAGCAGCTTAGGACTAGCGACAGGGGGCTCTTCCTACAATGAGCAGTTCTTC
few TRBJ1-2 NA TRBV6-2/TRBV6-3 CASSAVYGYTF TGTGCCAGCAGTGCGGTCTATGGCTACACCTTC
NA TRBJ2-1 NA TRBV6-2/TRBV6-3 CASSYRRPNEQFF TGTGCCAGCAGTTACCGGCGGCCCAATGAGCAGTTCTTC
NA TRBJ2-1 TRBD2 TRBV4-3 CASSRREGNYNEQFF TGCGCCAGCAGCCGTCGGGAGGGGAATTACAATGAGCAGTTCTTC
NA TRBJ1-4 NA TRBV6-5 CASRRTGSNEKLLF TGTGCCAGCAGACGAACAGGGTCCAATGAAAAACTGCTTTTT
NA TRBJ2-1 TRBD2 TRBV4-2 CASSQWLAEYNEQFF TGTGCCAGCAGCCAGTGGCTAGCGGAGTACAATGAGCAGTTCTTC
NA TRBJ2-7 TRBD1 TRBV4-3 CASSQGGQGASYEQYF TGCGCCAGCAGCCAAGGAGGACAGGGGGCTTCCTACGAGCAGTACTTC